This section outlines one T cell receptor beta chain sequence together with its context. Germline V gene data show CDR1 as SGHRS and CDR2 as YFSETQ. With V trimmed by 2 bases and J by 5 bases, 2 bases remained unmatched. This CDR3 contains 13 residues. PCR employed 60 Vbeta and 13 Jbeta primers. Profiling relied on immunoSEQ multiplex PCR, and the TCRdb table lists in-frame clones only, not all of them. There are just over 150,000 clones in the sample, with roughly 1.9% held by the top ten. These data come from a study of cytomegalovirus exposure and HLA in healthy donors. As for the donors, each was a healthy bone marrow donor. Donors were ostensibly healthy at sampling, although undocumented immune exposures were probable.

The material sequenced was PBMCs. This clonotype was sampled from a man younger than 45 in good health and CMV-seronegative. This chain joins TRBV5-1 and TRBJ2-5; 8 bases agree with TRBD2. The CDR3 DNA reads as TGCGCCAGCAGCTTTGGCGGGAGGGAGACCCAGTACTTC. Its protein product is CASSFGGRETQYF.